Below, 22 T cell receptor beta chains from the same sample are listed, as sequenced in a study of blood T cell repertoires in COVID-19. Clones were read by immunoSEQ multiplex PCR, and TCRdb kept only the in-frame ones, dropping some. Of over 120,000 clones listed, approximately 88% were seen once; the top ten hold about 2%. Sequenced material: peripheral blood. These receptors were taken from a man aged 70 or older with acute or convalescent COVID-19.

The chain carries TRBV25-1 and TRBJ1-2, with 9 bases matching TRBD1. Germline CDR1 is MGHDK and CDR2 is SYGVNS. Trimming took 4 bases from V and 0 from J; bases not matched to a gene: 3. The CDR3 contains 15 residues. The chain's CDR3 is CASSADRGTNYGYTF. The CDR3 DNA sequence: TGTGCCAGCAGTGCCGACAGGGGGACTAACTATGGCTACACCTTC.

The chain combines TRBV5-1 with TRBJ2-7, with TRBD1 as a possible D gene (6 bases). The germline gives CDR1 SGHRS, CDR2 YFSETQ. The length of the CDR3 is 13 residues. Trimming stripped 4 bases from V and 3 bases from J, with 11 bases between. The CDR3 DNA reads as TGCGCCAGCAGCCGAGGACAGCGCTACGAGCAGTACTTC. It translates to CASSRGQRYEQYF. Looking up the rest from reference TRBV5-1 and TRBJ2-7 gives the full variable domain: KAGVTQTPRYLIKTRGQQVTLSCSPISGHRSVSWYQQTPGQGLQFLFEYFSETQRNKGNFPGRFSGRQFSNSRSEMNVSTLELGDSALYLCASSRGQRYEQYFGPGTRLTVT.

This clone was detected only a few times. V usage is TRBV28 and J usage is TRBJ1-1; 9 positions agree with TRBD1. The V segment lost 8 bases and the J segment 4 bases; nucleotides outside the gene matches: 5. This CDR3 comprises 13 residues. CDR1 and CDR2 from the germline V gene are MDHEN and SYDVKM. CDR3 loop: CASWDRVATEAFF. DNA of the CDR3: TGTGCCAGCTGGGACAGGGTGGCCACTGAAGCTTTCTTT. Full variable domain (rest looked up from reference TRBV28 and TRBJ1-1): DVKVTQSSRYLVKRTGEKVFLECVQDMDHENMFWYRQDPGLGLRLIYFSYDVKMKEKGDIPEGYSVSREKKERFSLILESASTNQTSMYLCASWDRVATEAFFGQGTRLTVV.

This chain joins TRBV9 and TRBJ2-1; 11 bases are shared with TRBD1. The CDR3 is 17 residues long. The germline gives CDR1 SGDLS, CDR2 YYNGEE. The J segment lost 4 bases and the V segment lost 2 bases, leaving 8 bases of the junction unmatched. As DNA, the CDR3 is TGTGCCAGCAGCGTTAGGGGACAGGGGGACCTTTACAATGAGCAGTTCTTC. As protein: CASSVRGQGDLYNEQFF.

The CDR3 loop is CASSLRKSIYF. CDR3 DNA: TGTGCCAGCAGTTTGAGGAAATCCATATATTTT. The V gene is TRBV2, the J gene TRBJ1-3; unclear D gene. The germline V gene encodes CDR1 SNHLY and CDR2 FYNNEI. The V gene lost 5 bases and the J gene lost 11 bases, with 10 bases spanning the gap. This CDR3 comprises 11 residues.

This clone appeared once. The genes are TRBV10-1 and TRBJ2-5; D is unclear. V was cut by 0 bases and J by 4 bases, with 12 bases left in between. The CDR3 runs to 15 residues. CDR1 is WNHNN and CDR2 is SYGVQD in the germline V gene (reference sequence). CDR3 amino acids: CASSESNSPPETQYF. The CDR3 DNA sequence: TGCGCCAGCAGTGAGTCGAACTCCCCCCCAGAGACCCAGTACTTC.

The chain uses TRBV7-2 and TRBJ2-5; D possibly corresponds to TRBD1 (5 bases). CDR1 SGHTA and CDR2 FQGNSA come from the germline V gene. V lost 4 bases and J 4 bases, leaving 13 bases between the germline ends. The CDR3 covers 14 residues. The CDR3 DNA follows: TGTGCCAGCAGCTACGGACAAGCCGCAGAGACCCAGTACTTC. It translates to CASSYGQAAETQYF.

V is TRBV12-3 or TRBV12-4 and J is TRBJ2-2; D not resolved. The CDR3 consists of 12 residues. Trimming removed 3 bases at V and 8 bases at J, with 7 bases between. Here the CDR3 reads CASSFRPGELFF. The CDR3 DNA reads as TGTGCCAGCAGTTTCAGGCCGGGGGAGCTGTTTTTT.

The CDR3 DNA sequence: TGCGCCAGCAGCCAGACGGGAGGTAGAGCTTTCTTT. Amino acid sequence: CASSQTGGRAFF. V usage is TRBV4-1 and J usage is TRBJ1-1; no definite D call. Trimming cost V 3 bases and J 10 bases, with 12 bases left between them. Looked up from germline, CDR1 is MGHRA and CDR2 is YSYEKL. This CDR3 region has 12 residues.

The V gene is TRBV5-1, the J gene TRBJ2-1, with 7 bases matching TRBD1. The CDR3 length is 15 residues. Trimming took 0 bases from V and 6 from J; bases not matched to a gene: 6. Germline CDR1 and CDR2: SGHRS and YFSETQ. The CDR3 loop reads CASSLEDRVVNEQFF. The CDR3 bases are TGCGCCAGCAGCTTGGAAGACAGGGTGGTCAATGAGCAGTTCTTC.

CDR3 in amino acids: CASSEPYNSPLHF. CDR3 sequence (DNA): TGTGCCAGTAGTGAGCCCTATAATTCACCCCTCCACTTT. This chain links TRBV19 with TRBJ1-6; D gene ambiguous. Germline V lookup: CDR1 LNHDA, CDR2 SQIVND (reference sequence). The germline V and J ends were trimmed by 5 bases and 2 bases, with 4 bases remaining between them. The CDR3 is made up of 13 amino acids.

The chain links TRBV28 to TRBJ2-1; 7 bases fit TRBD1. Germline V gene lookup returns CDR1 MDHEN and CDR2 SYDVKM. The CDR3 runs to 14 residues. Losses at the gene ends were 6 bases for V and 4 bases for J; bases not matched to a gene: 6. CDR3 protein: CASSLGTDYNEQFF. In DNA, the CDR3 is TGTGCCAGCAGCCTCGGGACAGATTACAATGAGCAGTTCTTC.

The CDR3 coding sequence is TGTGCCAGCAGTTACGGCGAGGACAGGGGGTGGGAGCAGTACTTC. This sequence encodes CASSYGEDRGWEQYF. The chain couples TRBV6-5 to TRBJ2-7; 10 nucleotides agree with TRBD1. Germline V gives CDR1 MNHEY, CDR2 SVGAGI. The CDR3 is 15 amino acids. V lost 2 bases and J lost 7; bases outside the gene matches: 8.

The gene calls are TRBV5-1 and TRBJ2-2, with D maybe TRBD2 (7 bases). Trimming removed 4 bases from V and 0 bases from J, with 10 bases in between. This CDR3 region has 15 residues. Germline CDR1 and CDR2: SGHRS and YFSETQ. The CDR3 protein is CASSGGGANTGELFF. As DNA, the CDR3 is TGCGCCAGCAGCGGAGGGGGGGCGAACACCGGGGAGCTGTTTTTT.

The CDR3 nucleotides are TGTGCCACCAGTGACTCGACAGGGTCACAGCCCCAGCATTTT. Its protein is CATSDSTGSQPQHF. The chain has TRBV24-1 and TRBJ1-5; TRBD1 matches at 7 bases. Germline loops: CDR1 KGHDR, CDR2 SFDVKD. The junction had 6 bases not matched to a gene; V was cut back by 4 bases and J by 7 bases. The CDR3 has 14 residues.

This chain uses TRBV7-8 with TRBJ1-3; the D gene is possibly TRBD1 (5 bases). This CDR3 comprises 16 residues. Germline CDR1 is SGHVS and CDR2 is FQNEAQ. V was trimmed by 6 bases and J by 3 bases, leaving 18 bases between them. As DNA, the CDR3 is TGTGCCAGCAGTTCTCTGACAGCGTTGTTTGGAAACACCATATATTTT. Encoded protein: CASSSLTALFGNTIYF.

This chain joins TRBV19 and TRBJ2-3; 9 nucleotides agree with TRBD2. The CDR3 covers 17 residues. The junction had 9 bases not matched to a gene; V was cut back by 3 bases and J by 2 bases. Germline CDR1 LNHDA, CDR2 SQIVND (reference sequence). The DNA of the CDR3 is TGTGCCAGTAGTATCGGCGGGACTAGCCGTTACACAGATACGCAGTATTTT. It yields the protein CASSIGGTSRYTDTQYF.

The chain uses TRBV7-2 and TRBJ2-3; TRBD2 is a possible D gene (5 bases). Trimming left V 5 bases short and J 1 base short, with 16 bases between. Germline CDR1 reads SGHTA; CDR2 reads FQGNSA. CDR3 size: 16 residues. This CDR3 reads CASSPLVSSGTDTQYF. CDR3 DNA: TGTGCCAGCAGCCCCCTCGTGAGTAGCGGCACAGATACGCAGTATTTT. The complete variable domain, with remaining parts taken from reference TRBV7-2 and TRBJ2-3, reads GAGVSQSPSNKVTEKGKDVELRCDPISGHTALYWYRQSLGQGLEFLIYFQGNSAPDKSGLPSDRFSAERTGGSVSTLTIQRTQQEDSAVYLCASSPLVSSGTDTQYFGPGTRLTVL.

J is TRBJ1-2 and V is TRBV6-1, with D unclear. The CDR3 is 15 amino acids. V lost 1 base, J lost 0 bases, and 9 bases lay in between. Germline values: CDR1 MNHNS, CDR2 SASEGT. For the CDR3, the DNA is TGTGCCAGCAGTGAAGAGTCAGGCGCTAACTATGGCTACACCTTC. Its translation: CASSEESGANYGYTF.

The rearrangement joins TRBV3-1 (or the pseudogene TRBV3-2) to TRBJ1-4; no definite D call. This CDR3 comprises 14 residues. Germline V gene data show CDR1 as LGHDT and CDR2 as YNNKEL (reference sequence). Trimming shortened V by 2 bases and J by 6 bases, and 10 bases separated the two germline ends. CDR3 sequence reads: CASSQTVLDEKLFF. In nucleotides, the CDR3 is TGTGCCAGCAGCCAAACAGTCTTGGATGAAAAACTGTTTTTT.

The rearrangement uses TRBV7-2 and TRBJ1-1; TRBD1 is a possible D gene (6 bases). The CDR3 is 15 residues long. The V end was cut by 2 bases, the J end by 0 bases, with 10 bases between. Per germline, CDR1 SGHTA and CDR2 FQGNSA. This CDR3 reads CASSLTTGMNTEAFF. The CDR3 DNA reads TGTGCCAGCAGCTTAACGACAGGAATGAACACTGAAGCTTTCTTT.

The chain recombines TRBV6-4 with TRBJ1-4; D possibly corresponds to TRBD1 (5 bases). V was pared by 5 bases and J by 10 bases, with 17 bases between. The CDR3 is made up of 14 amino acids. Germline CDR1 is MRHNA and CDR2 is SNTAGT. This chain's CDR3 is CASSLKGYTGKLFF. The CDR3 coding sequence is TGTGCCAGCAGTCTGAAGGGGTATACGGGAAAACTGTTTTTT.